This T cell receptor (beta chain) was identified during a study of shared clonotypes between healthy human individuals. Positively selected for CCR7, the CD45RO-negative cells used as naive CD8 cells excluded terminally differentiated effector memory CD45RA+ cells. Each of the donors was a healthy adult who was HIV-negative and had not had a recent acute infection or vaccination. It was at deep level that the assay was run. The assay was immunoSEQ multiplex PCR, and TCRdb's table has in-frame clones only and misses some. The data show some 2,100,000 clones, 85% to 95% seen once. Germline V gene lookup returns CDR1 SGHRS and CDR2 YFSETQ. Trimming stripped 1 base from V and 5 bases from J, with 15 bases between. The CDR3 consists of 15 residues.

This TCR derives from a man between 18 and 35 years old in good health. Some clones in this sample may be carry-over from other donors' samples. V and J are TRBV5-1 and TRBJ2-5, with a weak D call TRBD1 (5 bases). The sample comprised naive CD8+ T cells from PBMCs. The CDR3 DNA follows: TGCGCCAGCAGCTTGTGGGCCCAGGGTAGGGAGACCCAGTACTTC. It encodes CASSLWAQGRETQYF.